These T cell receptor beta chains were read from a single sample in a study of blood T cell repertoires in COVID-19. Assay: immunoSEQ multiplex PCR; the TCRdb copy retains only in-frame clones and omits some. The data contain 150,000 to 200,000 clones, 70% to 90% of them singletons. Sequenced material: peripheral blood. The receptors shown here come from an elderly woman with COVID-19, enrolled during active disease. Both conserved end residues are part of each CDR3. Where a row states a size, it is once, few, many or the class of an expanded clone; other rows omit it.

j_call v_call clone_size cdr3_aa
TRBJ2-3 TRBV5-1 . CASSLEGRDTQYF
TRBJ2-5 TRBV12-3/TRBV12-4 . CASSPTEGTQYF
TRBJ2-3 TRBV15 . CATSRETRLPRGTDTQYF
TRBJ1-2 TRBV3-1/TRBV3-2 . CASSQPSQGAGYTF
TRBJ2-1 TRBV5-1 once CASSTGLAGAPGAYNEQFF
TRBJ2-1 TRBV5-1 . CASSGSTGDNEQFF
TRBJ1-1 TRBV5-1 . CASSLGAQGEGTEAFF
TRBJ1-2 TRBV19 . CASSYLIQYGYTF
TRBJ1-1 TRBV29-1 . CSVGGQGNTEAFF
TRBJ1-2 TRBV2 . CASSNLNGVYGYTF
TRBJ1-1 TRBV10-3 . CATRQGGTEAFF
TRBJ2-1 TRBV9 . CASSVAPGVYNEQFF
TRBJ2-3 TRBV10-3 . CAAGPLGVGTDTQYF
TRBJ2-1 TRBV6-4 few CASSEGTGATSSYNEQFF
TRBJ1-1 TRBV2 . CASSEDTTGRRAFF
TRBJ2-7 TRBV5-1 . CASSNPSGTYEQYF
TRBJ2-1 TRBV4-1 . CASSWDRDGEQFF
TRBJ2-1 TRBV9 . CASSVGGTGENEQFF
TRBJ1-1 TRBV6-5 . CASSYPGQVAAFF
TRBJ2-5 TRBV28 . CASSPGNEETQYF
TRBJ2-3 TRBV19 . CASSISGSADTQYF
TRBJ2-1 TRBV9 . CASSVVGTGDEQFF
TRBJ2-7 TRBV6-4 . CASSDSIGTGSKQYF
TRBJ2-1 TRBV5-4 . CASSLSLTSGNNEQFF
TRBJ1-1 TRBV7-3 . CASSPRGQAEAFF
TRBJ1-5 TRBV28 . CASSPGQGGNQPQHF
TRBJ1-5 TRBV3-1/TRBV3-2 few CASSPVSNQPQHF
TRBJ2-5 TRBV9 . CASSSTGLETQYF
TRBJ1-5 TRBV5-1 . CASSNGTGGSNQPQHF
TRBJ1-1 TRBV3-1/TRBV3-2 . CASSPRGGSLTEAFF
TRBJ2-1 TRBV5-4 . CASSSTSANEQFF